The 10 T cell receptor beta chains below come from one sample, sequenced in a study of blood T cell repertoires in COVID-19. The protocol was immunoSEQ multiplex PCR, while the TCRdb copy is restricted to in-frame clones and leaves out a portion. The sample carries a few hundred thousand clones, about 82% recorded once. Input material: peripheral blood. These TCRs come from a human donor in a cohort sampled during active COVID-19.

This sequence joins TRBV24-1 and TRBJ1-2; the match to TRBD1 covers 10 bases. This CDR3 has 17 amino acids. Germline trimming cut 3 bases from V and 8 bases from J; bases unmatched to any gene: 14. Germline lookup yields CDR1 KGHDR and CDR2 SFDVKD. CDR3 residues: CATSDPGQGPDKGGYTF. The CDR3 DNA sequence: TGTGCCACCAGTGATCCGGGACAGGGGCCTGATAAGGGGGGCTACACCTTC.

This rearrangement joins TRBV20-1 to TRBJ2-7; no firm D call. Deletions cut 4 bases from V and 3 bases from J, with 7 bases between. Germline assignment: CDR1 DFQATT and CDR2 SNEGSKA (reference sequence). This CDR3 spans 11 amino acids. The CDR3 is CSAIQIYEQYF. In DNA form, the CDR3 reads TGCAGTGCTATACAGATCTACGAGCAGTACTTC.

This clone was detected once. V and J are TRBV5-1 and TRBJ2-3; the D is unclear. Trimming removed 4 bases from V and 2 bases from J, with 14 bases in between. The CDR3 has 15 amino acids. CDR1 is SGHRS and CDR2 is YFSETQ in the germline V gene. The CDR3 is CASSTSQAATDTQYF. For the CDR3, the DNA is TGCGCCAGCAGCACAAGCCAGGCCGCCACAGATACGCAGTATTTT.

CDR3 amino acids: CASSSGLAVTEQYF. The CDR3 nucleotides are TGTGCCAGCAGCTCTGGACTAGCCGTTACAGAGCAGTACTTC. J is TRBJ2-7 and V is TRBV7-8; 8 bases align to TRBD2. The CDR3 is 14 residues long. V was clipped by 4 bases and J by 7 bases; unmatched bases: 9. CDR1 and CDR2 from the germline V gene are SGHVS and FQNEAQ.

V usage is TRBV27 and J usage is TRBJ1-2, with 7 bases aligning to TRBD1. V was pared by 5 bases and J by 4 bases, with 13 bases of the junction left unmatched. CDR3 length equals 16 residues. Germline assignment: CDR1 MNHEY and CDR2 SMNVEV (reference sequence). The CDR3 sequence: CASSLRDSLGSYGYTF. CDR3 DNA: TGTGCCAGCAGTCTCCGGGACAGTCTCGGCAGCTATGGCTACACCTTC.

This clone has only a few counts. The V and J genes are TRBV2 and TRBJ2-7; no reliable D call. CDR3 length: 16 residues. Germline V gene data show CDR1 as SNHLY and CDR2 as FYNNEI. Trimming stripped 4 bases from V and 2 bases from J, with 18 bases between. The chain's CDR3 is CASSVSTELNTYEQYF. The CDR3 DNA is TGTGCCAGCAGTGTCTCTACAGAACTTAATACCTACGAGCAGTACTTC.

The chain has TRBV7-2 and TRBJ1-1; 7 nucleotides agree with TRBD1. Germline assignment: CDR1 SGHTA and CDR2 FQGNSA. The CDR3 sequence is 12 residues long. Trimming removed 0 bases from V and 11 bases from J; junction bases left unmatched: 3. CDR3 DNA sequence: TGTGCCAGCAGCTTAGCGGACAGGCGGGCTTTCTTT. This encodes CASSLADRRAFF.

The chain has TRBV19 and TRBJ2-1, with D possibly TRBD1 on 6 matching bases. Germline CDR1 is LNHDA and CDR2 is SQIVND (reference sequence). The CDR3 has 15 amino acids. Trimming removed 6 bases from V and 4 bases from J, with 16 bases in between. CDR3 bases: TGTGCCAGTAGGACTTCAAGACAGGAATACAATGAGCAGTTCTTC. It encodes CASRTSRQEYNEQFF.

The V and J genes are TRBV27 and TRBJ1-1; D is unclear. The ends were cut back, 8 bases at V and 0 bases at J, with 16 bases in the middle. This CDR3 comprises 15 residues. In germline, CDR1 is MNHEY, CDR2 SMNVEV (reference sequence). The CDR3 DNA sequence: TGTGCCAGCTCCCGGAGCGAGCGATTGAACACTGAAGCTTTCTTT. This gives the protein CASSRSERLNTEAFF.

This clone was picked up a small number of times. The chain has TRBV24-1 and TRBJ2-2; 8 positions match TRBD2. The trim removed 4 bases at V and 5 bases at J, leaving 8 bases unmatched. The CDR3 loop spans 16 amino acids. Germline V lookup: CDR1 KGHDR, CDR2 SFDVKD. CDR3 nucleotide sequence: TGTGCCACCAGTGACCCGGGACTAGATTCTACCGGGGAGCTGTTTTTT. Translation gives CATSDPGLDSTGELFF.